This T cell receptor beta chain appears in the sequencing data of a study of cytomegalovirus exposure and HLA in healthy donors. Findings and limits, study-wide: The authors considered a cluster of highly shared sequence variants likely to be a sequencing artifact. As immune exposure information, only CMV serostatus was available. TCR beta V- and J-gene trimming was later associated with a missense DCLRE1C variant.

In the PCR, 60 Vbeta and 13 Jbeta primers were used. Under the authors' procedure: Roughly 80 million unique TCR beta chains, 10 million to 13 million of them shared, were counted by a later analysis. Sequenced by immunoSEQ multiplex PCR; TCRdb stores in-frame clones only, minus some. V, J and clone size reflect that table, while D and trimming were determined from the DNA. The table shows some 160,000 clones, with 79% occurring only once. The CDR3 is 15 amino acids. Germline trimming cut 5 bases from V and 0 bases from J; bases unmatched to any gene: 7. The germline V gene has CDR1 MNHEY and CDR2 SVGAGI. About this clone itself: Its antigen is currently unknown.

V and J are TRBV6-5 and TRBJ2-7, with TRBD2 matching 7 bases. The sequencing input was PBMCs. This receptor was identified in a woman between 40 and 50 years old in good health and CMV-seronegative. CDR3 sequence: CASSHDLADSYEQYF. CDR3 bases: TGTGCCAGCAGTCACGATCTAGCGGACTCCTACGAGCAGTACTTC.